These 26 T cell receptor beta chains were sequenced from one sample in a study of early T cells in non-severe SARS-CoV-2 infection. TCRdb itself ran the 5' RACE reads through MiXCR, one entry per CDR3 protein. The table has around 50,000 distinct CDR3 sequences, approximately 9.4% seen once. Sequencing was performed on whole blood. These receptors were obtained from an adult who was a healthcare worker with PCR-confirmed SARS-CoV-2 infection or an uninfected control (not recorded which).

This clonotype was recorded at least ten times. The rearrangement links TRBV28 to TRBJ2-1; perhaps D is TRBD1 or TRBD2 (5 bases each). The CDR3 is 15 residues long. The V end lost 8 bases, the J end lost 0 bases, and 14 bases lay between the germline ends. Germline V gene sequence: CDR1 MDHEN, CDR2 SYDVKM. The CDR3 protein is CASAPGTSSYNEQFF. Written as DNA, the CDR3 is TGTGCCAGCGCCCCCGGGACCAGCTCCTACAATGAGCAGTTCTTC. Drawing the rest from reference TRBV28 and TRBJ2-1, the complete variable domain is DVKVTQSSRYLVKRTGEKVFLECVQDMDHENMFWYRQDPGLGLRLIYFSYDVKMKEKGDIPEGYSVSREKKERFSLILESASTNQTSMYLCASAPGTSSYNEQFFGPGTRLTVL.

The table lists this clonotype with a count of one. CDR3 nucleotides: TGTGCCAGCAGCTCCCTAGGGTTTCGCGGTATGGCTTTCTTT. The encoded protein is CASSSLGFRGMAFF. This chain connects TRBV7-9 to TRBJ1-1; D call uncertain. Germline V gene data show CDR1 as SEHNR and CDR2 as FQNEAQ (reference sequence). The V gene lost 4 bases and the J gene lost 11 bases, with 20 bases spanning the gap. There are 14 residues in the CDR3.

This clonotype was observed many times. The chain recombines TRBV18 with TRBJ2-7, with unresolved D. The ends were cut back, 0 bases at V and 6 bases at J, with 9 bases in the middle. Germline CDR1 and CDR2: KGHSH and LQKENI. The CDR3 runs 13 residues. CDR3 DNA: TGTGCCAGCTCACCACCCGGCCCCGTCGAGCAGTACTTC. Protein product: CASSPPGPVEQYF.

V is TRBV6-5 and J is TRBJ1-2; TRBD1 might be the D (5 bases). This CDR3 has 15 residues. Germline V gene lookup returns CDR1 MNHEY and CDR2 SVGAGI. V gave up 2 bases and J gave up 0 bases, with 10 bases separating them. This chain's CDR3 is CASSYQPTANYGYTF. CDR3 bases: TGTGCCAGCAGTTACCAACCGACAGCTAACTATGGCTACACCTTC.

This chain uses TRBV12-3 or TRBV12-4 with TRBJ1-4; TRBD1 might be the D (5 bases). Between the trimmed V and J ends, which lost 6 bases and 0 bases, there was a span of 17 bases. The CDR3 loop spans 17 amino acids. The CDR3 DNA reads TGTGCCAGCAGCCTAAGGGACCTTCCAGCAACTAATGAAAAACTGTTTTTT. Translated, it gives CASSLRDLPATNEKLFF.

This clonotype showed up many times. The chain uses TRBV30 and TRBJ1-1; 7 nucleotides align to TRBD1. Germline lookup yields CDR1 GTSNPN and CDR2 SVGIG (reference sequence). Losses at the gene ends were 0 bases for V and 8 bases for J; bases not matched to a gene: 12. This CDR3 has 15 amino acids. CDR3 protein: CAWSVFQGVFLEAFF. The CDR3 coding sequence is TGTGCCTGGAGTGTATTTCAGGGGGTCTTCCTCGAAGCTTTCTTT. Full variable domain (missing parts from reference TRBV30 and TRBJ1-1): SQTIHQWPATLVQPVGSPLSLECTVEGTSNPNLYWYRQAAGRGLQLLFYSVGIGQISSEVPQNLSASRPQDRQFILSSKKLLLSDSGFYLCAWSVFQGVFLEAFFGQGTRLTVV.

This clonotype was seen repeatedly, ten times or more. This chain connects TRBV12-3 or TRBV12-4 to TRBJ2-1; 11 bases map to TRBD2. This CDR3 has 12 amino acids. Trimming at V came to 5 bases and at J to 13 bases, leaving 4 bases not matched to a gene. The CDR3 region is CASSTLAGAQFF. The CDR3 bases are TGTGCCAGCAGTACACTAGCGGGAGCCCAGTTCTTC.

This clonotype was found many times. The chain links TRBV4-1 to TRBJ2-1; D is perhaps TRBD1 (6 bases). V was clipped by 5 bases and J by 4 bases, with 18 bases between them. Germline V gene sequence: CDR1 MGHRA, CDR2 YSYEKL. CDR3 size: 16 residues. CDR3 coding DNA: TGCGCCAGCAGCAGATACGGACAGACCGATTACAATGAGCAGTTCTTC. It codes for CASSRYGQTDYNEQFF.

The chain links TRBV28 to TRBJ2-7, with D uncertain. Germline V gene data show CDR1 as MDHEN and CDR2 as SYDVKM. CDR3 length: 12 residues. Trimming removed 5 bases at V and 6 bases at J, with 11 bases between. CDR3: CASSPLPSEQYF. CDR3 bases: TGTGCCAGCAGTCCCCTCCCCTCCGAGCAGTACTTC.

The CDR3 sequence is CASTTGRGGNQPQHF. The CDR3 coding sequence is TGTGCCAGCACCACGGGCAGGGGGGGCAATCAGCCCCAGCATTTT. The chain employs TRBV6-5 and TRBJ1-5; 7 positions agree with TRBD1. With V trimmed by 7 bases and J by 2 bases, 8 bases remained unmatched. This CDR3 comprises 15 residues. Germline V CDR1 and CDR2: MNHEY, SVGAGI.

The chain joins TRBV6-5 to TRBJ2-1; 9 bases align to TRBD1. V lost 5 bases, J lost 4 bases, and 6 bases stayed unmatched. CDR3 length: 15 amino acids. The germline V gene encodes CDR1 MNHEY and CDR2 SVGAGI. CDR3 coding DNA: TGTGCCAGCAGTGCGGACAGGGGCAAATACAATGAGCAGTTCTTC. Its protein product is CASSADRGKYNEQFF.

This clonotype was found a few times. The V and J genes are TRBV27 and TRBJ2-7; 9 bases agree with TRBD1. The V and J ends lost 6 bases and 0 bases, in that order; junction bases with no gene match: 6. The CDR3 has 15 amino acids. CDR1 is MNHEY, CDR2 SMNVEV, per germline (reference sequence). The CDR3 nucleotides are TGTGCCAGCAGCTCGGGACAGGGCAACTCCTACGAGCAGTACTTC. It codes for CASSSGQGNSYEQYF.

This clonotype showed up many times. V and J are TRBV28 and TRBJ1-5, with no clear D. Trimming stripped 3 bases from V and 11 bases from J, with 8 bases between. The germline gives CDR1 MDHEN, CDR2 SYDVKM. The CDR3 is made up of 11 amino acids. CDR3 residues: CASSFPGTQHF. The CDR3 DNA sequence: TGTGCCAGCAGTTTCCCGGGGACCCAGCATTTT.

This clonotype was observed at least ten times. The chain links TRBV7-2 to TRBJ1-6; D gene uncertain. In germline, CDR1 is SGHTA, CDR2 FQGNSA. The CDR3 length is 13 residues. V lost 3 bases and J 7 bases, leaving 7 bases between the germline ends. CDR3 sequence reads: CASSFGGNSPLHF. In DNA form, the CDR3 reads TGTGCCAGCAGCTTCGGCGGGAATTCACCCCTCCACTTT. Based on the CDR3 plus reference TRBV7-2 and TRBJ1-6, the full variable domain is GAGVSQSPSNKVTEKGKDVELRCDPISGHTALYWYRQSLGQGLEFLIYFQGNSAPDKSGLPSDRFSAERTGGSVSTLTIQRTQQEDSAVYLCASSFGGNSPLHFGNGTRLTVT.

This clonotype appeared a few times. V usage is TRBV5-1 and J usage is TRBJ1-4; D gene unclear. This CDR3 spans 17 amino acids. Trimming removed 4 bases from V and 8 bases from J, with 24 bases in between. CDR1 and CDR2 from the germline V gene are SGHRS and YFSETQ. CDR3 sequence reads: CASSRTPESGRGEKLFF. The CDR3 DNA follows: TGCGCCAGCAGCAGAACCCCCGAATCGGGCCGAGGGGAAAAACTGTTTTTT.

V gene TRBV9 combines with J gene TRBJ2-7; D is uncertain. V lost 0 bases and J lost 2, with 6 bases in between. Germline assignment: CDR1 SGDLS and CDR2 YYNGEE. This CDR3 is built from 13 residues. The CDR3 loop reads CASSVGVTYEQYF. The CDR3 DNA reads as TGTGCCAGCAGCGTAGGAGTTACCTACGAGCAGTACTTC. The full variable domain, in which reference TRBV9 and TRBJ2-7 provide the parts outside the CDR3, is DSGVTQTPKHLITATGQRVTLRCSPRSGDLSVYWYQQSLDQGLQFLIQYYNGEERAKGNILERFSAQQFPDLHSELNLSSLELGDSALYFCASSVGVTYEQYFGPGTRLTVT.

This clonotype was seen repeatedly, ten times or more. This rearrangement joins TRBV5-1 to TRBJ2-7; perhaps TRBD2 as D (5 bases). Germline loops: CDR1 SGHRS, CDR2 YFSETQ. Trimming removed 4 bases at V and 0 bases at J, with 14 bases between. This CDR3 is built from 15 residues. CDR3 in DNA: TGCGCCAGCAGCCCCCAAGGACTTGACTCCTACGAGCAGTACTTC. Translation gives CASSPQGLDSYEQYF.

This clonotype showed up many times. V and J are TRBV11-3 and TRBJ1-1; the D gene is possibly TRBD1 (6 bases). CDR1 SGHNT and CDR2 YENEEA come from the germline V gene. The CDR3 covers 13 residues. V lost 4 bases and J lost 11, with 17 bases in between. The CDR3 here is CASSSGTGGDAFF. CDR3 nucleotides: TGTGCCAGCAGCTCGGGGACGGGGGGCGACGCTTTCTTT.

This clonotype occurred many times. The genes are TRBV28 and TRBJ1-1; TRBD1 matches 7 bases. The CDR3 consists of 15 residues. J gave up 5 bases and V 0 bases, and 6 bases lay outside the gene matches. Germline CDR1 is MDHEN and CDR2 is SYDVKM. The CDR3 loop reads CASSLWQQGRTEAFF. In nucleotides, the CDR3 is TGTGCCAGCAGTTTATGGCAACAGGGGCGGACTGAAGCTTTCTTT.

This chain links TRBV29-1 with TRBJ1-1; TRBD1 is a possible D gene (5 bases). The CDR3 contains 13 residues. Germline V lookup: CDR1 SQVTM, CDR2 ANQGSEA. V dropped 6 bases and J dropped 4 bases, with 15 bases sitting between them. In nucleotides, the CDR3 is TGCAGCGTCCTCAGGGACCGAGGCACTGAAGCTTTCTTT. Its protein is CSVLRDRGTEAFF. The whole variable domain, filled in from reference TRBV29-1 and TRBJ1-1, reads SAVISQKPSRDICQRGTSLTIQCQVDSQVTMMFWYRQQPGQSLTLIATANQGSEATYESGFVIDKFPISRPNLTFSTLTVSNMSPEDSSIYLCSVLRDRGTEAFFGQGTRLTVV.

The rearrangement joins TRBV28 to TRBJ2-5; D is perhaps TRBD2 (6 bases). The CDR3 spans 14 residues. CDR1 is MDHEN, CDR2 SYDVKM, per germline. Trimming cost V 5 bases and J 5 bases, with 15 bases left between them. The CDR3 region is CASSGATRRETQYF. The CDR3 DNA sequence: TGTGCCAGCAGTGGGGCGACTAGGAGGGAGACCCAGTACTTC.

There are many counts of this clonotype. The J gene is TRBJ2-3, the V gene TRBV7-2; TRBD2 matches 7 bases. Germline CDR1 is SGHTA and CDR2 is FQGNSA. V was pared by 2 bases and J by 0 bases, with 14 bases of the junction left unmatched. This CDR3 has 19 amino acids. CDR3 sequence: CASSLSSGRLAVSTDTQYF. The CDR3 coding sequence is TGTGCCAGCAGCTTAAGCTCTGGGAGGCTAGCGGTTAGCACAGATACGCAGTATTTT.

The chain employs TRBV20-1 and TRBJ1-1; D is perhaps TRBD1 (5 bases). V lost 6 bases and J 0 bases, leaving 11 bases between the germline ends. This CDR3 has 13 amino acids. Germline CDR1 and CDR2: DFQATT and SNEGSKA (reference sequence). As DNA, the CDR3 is TGCAGTGCCCCGACAGACATGAACACTGAAGCTTTCTTT. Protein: CSAPTDMNTEAFF.

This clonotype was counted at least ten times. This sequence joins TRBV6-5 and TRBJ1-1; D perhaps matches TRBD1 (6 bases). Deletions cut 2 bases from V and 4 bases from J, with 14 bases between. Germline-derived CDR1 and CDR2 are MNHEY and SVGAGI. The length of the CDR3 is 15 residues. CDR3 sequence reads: CASSYDSRGITEAFF. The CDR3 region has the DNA TGTGCCAGCAGTTACGATTCTAGGGGGATCACTGAAGCTTTCTTT.

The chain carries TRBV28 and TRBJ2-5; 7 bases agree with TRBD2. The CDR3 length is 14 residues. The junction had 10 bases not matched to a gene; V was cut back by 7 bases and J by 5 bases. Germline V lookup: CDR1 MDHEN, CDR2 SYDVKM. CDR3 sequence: CASISWGEGETQYF. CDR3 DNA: TGTGCCAGCATCTCCTGGGGGGAGGGGGAGACCCAGTACTTC.

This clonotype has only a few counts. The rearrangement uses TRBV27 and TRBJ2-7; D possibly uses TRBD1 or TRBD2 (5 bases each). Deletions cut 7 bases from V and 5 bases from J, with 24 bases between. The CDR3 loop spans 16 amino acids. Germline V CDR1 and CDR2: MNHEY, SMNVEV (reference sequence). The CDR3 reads CASNLSYGAPLNEQYF. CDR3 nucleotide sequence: TGTGCCAGCAACTTGTCTTACGGGGCGCCTTTGAACGAGCAGTACTTC.